Listed here is a single T cell receptor (beta chain). This specimen belongs to a study of CD8+ T cells in alopecia areata. RNA was extracted and reverse transcribed into cDNA as the sequencing template. Here immunoSEQ multiplex PCR was the method, and the copy in TCRdb shows in-frame clones only, minus some. This table has roughly 220,000 clones, around 65% appearing once. Sample treatment: oral pan-JAK inhibitor, 5-10 mg twice daily. Trimming left V 0 bases short and J 4 bases short, with 10 bases between. The CDR3 spans 14 residues. The germline V gene has CDR1 SGHTA and CDR2 FQGNSA. The sample in question was CD4+ T cells sorted from blood, obtained between weeks 43 and 45, from a patient treated with tofacitinib. This sequence was found in a human donor with alopecia areata. The V and J genes are TRBV7-2 and TRBJ2-7; D gene uncertain. The CDR3 region is CASSLAPGEYEQYF. The CDR3 DNA is TGTGCCAGCAGCTTAGCCCCCGGAGAGTACGAGCAGTACTTC.